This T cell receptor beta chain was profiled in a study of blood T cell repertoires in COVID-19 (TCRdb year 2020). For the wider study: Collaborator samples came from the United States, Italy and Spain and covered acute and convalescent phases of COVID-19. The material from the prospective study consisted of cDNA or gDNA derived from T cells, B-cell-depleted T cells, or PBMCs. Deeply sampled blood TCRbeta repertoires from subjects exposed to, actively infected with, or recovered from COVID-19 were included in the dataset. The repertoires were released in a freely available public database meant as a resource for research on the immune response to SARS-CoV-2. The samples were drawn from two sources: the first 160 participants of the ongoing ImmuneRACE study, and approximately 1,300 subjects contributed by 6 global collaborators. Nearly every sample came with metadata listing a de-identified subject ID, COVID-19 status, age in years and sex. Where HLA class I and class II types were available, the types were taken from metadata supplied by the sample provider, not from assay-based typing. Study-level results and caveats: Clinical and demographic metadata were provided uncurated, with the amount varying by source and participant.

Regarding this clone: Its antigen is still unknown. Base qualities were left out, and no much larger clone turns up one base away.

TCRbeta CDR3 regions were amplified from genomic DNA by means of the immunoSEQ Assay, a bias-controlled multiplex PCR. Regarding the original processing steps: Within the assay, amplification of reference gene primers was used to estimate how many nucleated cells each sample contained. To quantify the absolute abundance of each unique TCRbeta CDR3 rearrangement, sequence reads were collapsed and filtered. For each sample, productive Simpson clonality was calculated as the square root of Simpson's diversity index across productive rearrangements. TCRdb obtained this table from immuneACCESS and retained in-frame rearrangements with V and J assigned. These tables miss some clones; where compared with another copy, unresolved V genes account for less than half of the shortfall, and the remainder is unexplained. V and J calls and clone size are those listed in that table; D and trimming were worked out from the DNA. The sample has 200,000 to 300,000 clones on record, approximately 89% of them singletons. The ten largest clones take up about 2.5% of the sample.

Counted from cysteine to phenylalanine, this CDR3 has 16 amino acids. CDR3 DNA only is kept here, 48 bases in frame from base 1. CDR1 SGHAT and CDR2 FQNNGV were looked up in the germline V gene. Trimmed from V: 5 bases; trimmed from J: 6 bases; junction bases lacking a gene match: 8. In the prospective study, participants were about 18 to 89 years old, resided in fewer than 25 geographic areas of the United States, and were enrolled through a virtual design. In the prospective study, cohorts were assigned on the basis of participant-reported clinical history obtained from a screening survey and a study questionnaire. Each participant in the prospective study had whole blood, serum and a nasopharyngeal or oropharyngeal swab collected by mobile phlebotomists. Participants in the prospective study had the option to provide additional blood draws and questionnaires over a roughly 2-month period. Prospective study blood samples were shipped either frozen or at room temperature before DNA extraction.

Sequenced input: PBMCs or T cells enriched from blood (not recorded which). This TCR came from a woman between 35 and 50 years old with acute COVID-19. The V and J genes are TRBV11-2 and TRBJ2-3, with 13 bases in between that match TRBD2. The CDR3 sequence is CASSNGLAGDTDTQYF. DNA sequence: TGTGCCAGCAGCAACGGACTAGCGGGAGATACCGATACGCAGTATTTT.